The present T cell receptor (beta chain) was sequenced within a study of Ad26.COV2.S vaccination and SARS-CoV-2 variants. Looking at the study overall: Enrolled in COV1001, the donor was in the Ad26.COV2.S trial arm, which received the vaccine. Intramuscular Ad26.COV2.S at 5x10^10 or 1x10^11 viral particles. Study-wide results and limits: Placebo recipients and vaccine recipients were similar in non-spike TCR breadth.

Treatment given: roughly 19 received Ad26.COV2.S at low or high dose, single or two shots; roughly 5 received placebo; per-sample allocation not given. It was on day 63 after the first vaccine or placebo injection that samples were taken. Ad26.COV2.S expressed prefusion-stabilized spike from the original Wuhan strain. Worth noting for this clone: The antigen is not known.

Some clones are missing from TCRdb's copy, which holds only in-frame ones; the method was immunoSEQ multiplex PCR. Found here are 300,000 to 350,000 clones, about 86% of them singletons; the top ten hold around 10%. Germline V gene sequence: CDR1 SGHRS, CDR2 YFSETQ. Trimming at V came to 2 bases and at J to 5 bases, leaving 20 bases not matched to a gene. The CDR3 totals 20 residues. The sequenced sample was peripheral blood, obtained in a trial of Ad26.COV2.S vaccine versus placebo. This clonotype was obtained from a person aged 18 to 59 who received the Ad26.COV2.S COVID-19 vaccine or a placebo. The chain has TRBV5-1 and TRBJ2-7, with TRBD2 matching 12 bases. The CDR3 is CASSFKKGVGPTSGGDEQYF. CDR3 bases: TGCGCCAGCAGCTTTAAAAAGGGAGTCGGGCCGACTAGCGGGGGAGACGAGCAGTACTTC.